This T cell receptor (beta chain) was captured in a study of T-cell reconstitution after alpha-beta-depleted transplantation in children. V was trimmed by 6 bases and J by 3 bases, leaving 15 bases between them. Looked up from germline, CDR1 is MNHNY and CDR2 is SVGAGI (reference sequence). This CDR3 is 14 amino acids long. This clonotype was found many times. It was with unique molecular identifiers that the TCRbeta library was prepared. MiXCR, applied by TCRdb to the PCR reads, yields one record per CDR3 protein. The table has 200,000 to 250,000 distinct CDR3 sequences, roughly 9% seen once; the top ten hold approximately 6.2%.

This chain links TRBV6-6 with TRBJ2-7; no firm D call. The sequenced sample was PBMCs from the stem cell graft donor, obtained from the stem cell graft. The sequence was obtained from a human donor who donated a stem cell graft to a child with acute lymphoblastic leukemia. In DNA form, the CDR3 reads TGTGCCAGCAGCACGCCCATCCGGAACTACGAGCAGTACTTC. Amino acid sequence: CASSTPIRNYEQYF.